This TCR beta chain was observed in a study of memory CD4+ T cells and cytomegalovirus serostatus (dated by TCRdb to the late 2010s). At the level of the whole study: A total of 35 or so healthy Belgian adults, of whom 9 were CMV seropositive and about 25 were CMV seronegative, were included in the cohort. CD4+ memory TCRbeta repertoires of a Belgian cohort with known cytomegalovirus serostatus were sequenced in order to replicate a published TCR-based CMV serostatus classifier. On the study overall, not on this receptor specifically: The results were read as suggesting that the CMV-associated TCR signature is, for the most part, present in the CD4+ memory repertoire. Only CD4+CD45RO+ memory cells were sequenced, unlike the original study, which covered naive and memory CD4+ and CD8+ populations. Of roughly 170 previously reported CMV-associated TCRbeta sequences, 67 appeared in the CD4+ memory repertoires, each in one to five individuals. On the Belgian cohort, the classifier built on the original framework reached a median bootstrapped AUC of around 0.95, with a 95% CI of 0.76-1.00. For CMV serostatus prediction, a median bootstrapped AUC of approximately 0.95 was reached with the original framework, and a median bootstrapped AUC of around 0.89 was reached with a US-trained random forest.

Genomic DNA was extracted from sorted cells with the Quick-DNA Microprep Kit. Amplification of TCRbeta DNA was done with the immunoSEQ hsTCRbeta kit, following the protocol from the manufacturer. TCRbeta libraries were sequenced on an Illumina MiSeq instrument. The authors processed their data as follows. Following removal of out-of-frame sequences, 2 million to 2.5 million distinct TCRbeta sequences were retained, with an average of about 70,000 per individual. Each individual was scored using the number of some 150 previously reported CMV-associated TCRbeta sequences that the individual carried and the total number of productive distinct TCRbeta sequences. A beta-binomial model was reimplemented in Python, and scikit-learn random forests with default parameters were trained on US cohort data. Classifier performance on the Belgian cohort was reported as the median AUC with percentile confidence intervals calculated over 10,000 bootstrap iterations. TCRdb mirrors the immuneACCESS table, restricted to in-frame sequences. Some clones are absent from its copies; in checked studies, under half trace to an unresolved V gene, and the reason for the others is unknown. That table supplies the V and J calls and clone size; D and trimming were determined from the DNA. The sample includes 55,000 to 65,000 clones, with roughly 84% observed a single time. The top ten hold about 0.48% of the sample.

Single viable CD3+CD4+CD8-CD45RO+ cells were sorted as memory CD4+ T cells on a FACSAria II. To determine CMV serostatus, a Roche Elecsys assay was used that detects serum IgG against CMV pp150, pp28, p38 and p52. After thawing, total CD4+ T cells were enriched by positive selection with CD4 magnetic microbeads. The samples came from a separate study whose specific focus was interrogating the CD4+ T cell memory repertoire. Following standard operating procedures, peripheral blood mononuclear cells were isolated and cryopreserved, while serum was kept at -80 degrees C. The staining used CD3-PerCP (BW264/56), CD4-APC (RPA-T4), CD45RO-PE (UCHT1) and CD8-Pacific Orange (3B5) antibodies, and Sytox blue was used to exclude non-viable cells. As for this clone: Its antigen is currently not known. The record has no base qualities; no much larger clone is one base away.

Measured from the cysteine to the phenylalanine, the CDR3 is 13 residues long. The retained sequence is limited to the CDR3, 39 bases, with the frame set at the first base. Trimming accounts for 7 bases at V and 0 bases at J, while the number of junction bases matched to no gene is 3. Sequences SGHRS (CDR1) and YFSETQ (CDR2) are obtained from the germline V gene. The receptor chain draws on TRBV5-1 and TRBJ2-7, with 8 bases in between that match TRBD1. The sample comprised memory CD4+ T cells from blood. This TCR was sampled from an adult in good health and CMV-seronegative. Some clones in this sample may be carry-over from other donors' samples. The CDR3 amino acid sequence is: CASGTGSSYEQYF. At the DNA level, the sequence is TGCGCCAGCGGGACAGGATCCTCCTACGAGCAGTACTTC.